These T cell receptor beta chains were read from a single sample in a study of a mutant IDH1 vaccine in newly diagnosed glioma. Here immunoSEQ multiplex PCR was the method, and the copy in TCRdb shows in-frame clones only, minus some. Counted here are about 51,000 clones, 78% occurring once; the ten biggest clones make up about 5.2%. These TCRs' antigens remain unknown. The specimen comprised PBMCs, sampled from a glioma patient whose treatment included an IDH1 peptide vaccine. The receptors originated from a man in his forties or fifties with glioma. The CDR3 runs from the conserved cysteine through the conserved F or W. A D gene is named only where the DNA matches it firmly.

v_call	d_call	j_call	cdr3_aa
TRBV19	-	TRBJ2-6	CATHSGANVLTF
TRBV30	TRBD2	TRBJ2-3	CAWSVWSSGVVDTQYF
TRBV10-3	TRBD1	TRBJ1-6	CAIRDRDLVNSPLHF
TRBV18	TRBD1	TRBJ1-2	CASSPDRGTVYGYTF
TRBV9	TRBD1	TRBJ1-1	CASSQRQGQEAFF
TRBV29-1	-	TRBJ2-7	CSVALTASYEQYF
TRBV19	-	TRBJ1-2	CASSSVGGYGYTF
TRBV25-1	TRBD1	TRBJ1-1	CASSSQQGAILAEAFF
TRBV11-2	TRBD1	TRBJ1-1	CASSPTGTTTEAFF
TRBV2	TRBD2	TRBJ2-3	CASKGGSTDTQYF
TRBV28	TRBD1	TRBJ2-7	CASSLYGQGYYEQYF
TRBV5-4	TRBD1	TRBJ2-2	CASSIRQGNTGELFF
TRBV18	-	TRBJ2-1	CASSPIARSYNEQFF
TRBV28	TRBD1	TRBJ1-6	CASSLWDRSNSPLHF
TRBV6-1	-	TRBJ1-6	CASSDSDNSPLHF
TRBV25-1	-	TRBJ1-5	CASSRGGIEQPQHF
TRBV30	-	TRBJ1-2	CAWRTASGYTF
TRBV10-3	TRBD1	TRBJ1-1	CAISVGDRYTEAFF
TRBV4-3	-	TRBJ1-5	CASSQAFNQPQHF
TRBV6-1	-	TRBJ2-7	CATPKPISYEQYF
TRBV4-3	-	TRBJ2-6	CASSQGRGISGANVLTF
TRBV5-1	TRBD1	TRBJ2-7	CASTGQGAVREQYF
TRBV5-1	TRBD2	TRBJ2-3	CASSFGTSGTDTQYF
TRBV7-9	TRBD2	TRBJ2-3	CASSSSSGGASDTQYF
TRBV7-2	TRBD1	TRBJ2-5	CASSPWTGQETQYF
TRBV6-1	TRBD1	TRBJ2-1	CASTDRGAYNEQFF
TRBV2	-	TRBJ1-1	CASTQGEAFF
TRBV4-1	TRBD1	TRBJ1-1	CASSHNGRTGGYEAFF
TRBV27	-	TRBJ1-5	CASRASGGLNQPQHF
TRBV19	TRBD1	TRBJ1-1	CASIRTGTNTEAFF
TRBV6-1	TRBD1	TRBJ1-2	CASKSGTVNYGYTF
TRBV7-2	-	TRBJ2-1	CASSLDASSFNEQFF
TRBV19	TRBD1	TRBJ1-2	CASTPRARQGHGYTF
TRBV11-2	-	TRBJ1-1	CASSSLAGRNTEAFF
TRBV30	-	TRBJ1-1	CAWRGQNTEAFF
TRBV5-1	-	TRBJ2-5	CASSVPPEETQYF
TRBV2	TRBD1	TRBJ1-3	CASSYSRDRGDTIYF
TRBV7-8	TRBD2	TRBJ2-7	CASSPLAGAYEQYF